This T cell receptor beta chain was found in a study of OX40 agonist ivuxolimab in advanced cancers. In germline, CDR1 is LGHNT, CDR2 FRNRAP. The V and J ends lost 6 bases and 2 bases respectively, with 10 bases between them. CDR3 length: 13 amino acids. Sequenced by immunoSEQ multiplex PCR; TCRdb stores in-frame clones only, minus some. The table has around 67,000 clones, 70% to 90% seen once. The sequences come from CD4+ or CD8+ T cells sorted from blood, collected in a trial of the OX40 agonist ivuxolimab. The source is an adult with an advanced solid tumor such as melanoma, head and neck, liver or kidney cancer. This sequence joins TRBV12-5 and TRBJ1-1; D is uncertain. The CDR3 sequence is CASGRTENTEAFF. The CDR3 DNA sequence: TGTGCTAGTGGGAGGACGGAAAACACTGAAGCTTTCTTT.